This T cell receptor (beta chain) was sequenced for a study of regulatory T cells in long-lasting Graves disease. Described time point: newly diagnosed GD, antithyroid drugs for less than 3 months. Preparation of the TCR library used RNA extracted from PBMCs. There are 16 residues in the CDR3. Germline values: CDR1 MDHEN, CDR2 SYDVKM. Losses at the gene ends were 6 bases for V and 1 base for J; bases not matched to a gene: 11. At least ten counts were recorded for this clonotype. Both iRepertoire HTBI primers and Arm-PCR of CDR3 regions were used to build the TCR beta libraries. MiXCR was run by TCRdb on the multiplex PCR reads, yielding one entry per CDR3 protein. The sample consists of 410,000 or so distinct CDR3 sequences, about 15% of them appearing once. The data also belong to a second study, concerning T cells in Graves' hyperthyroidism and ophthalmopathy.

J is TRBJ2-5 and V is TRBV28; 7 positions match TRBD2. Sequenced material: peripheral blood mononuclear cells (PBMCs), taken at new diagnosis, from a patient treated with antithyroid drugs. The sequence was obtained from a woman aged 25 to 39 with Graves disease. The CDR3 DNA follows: TGTGCCAGCAGCTCCCCGGGCGGGAGTGGCCAAGAGACCCAGTACTTC. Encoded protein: CASSSPGGSGQETQYF.